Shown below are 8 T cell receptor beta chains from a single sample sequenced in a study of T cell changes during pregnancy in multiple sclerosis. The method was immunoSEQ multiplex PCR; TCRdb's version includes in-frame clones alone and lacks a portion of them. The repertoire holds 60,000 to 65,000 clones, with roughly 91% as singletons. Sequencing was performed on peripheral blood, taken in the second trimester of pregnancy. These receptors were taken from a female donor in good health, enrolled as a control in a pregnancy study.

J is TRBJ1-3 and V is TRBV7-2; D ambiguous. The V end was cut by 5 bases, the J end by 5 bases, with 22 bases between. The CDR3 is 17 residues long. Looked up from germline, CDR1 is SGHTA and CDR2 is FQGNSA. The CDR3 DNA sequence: TGTGCCAGCAGCCCCCTCGCGGTAGATTTGTTTAGAAACACCATATATTTT. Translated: CASSPLAVDLFRNTIYF.

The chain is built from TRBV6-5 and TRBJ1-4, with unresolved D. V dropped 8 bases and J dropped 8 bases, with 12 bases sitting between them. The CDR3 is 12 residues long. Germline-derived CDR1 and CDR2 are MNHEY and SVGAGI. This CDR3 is CASGFAGEKLFF. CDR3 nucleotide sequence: TGTGCCAGCGGGTTTGCGGGGGAAAAACTGTTTTTT.

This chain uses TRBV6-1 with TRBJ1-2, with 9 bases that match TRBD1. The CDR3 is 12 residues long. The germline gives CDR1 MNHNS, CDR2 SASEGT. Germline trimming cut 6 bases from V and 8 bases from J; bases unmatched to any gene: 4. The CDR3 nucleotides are TGTGCCAGCAGGACGACAGGGGGGGGCTACACCTTC. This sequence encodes CASRTTGGGYTF.

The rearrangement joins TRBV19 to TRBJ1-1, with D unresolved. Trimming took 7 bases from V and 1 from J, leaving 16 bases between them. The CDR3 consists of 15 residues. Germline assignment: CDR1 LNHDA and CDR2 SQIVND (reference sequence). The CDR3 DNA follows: TGTGCCAGTACCCCCGACATCACCGGGAACACTGAAGCTTTCTTT. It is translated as CASTPDITGNTEAFF.

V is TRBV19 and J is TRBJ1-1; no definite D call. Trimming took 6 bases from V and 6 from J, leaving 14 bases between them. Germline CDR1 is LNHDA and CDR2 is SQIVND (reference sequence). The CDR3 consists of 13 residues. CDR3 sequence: CASRTPGYAEAFF. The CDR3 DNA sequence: TGTGCCAGTAGGACCCCAGGATACGCTGAAGCTTTCTTT. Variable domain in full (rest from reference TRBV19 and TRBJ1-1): DGGITQSPKYLFRKEGQNVTLSCEQNLNHDAMYWYRQDPGQGLRLIYYSQIVNDFQKGDIAEGYSVSREKKESFPLTVTSAQKNPTAFYLCASRTPGYAEAFFGQGTRLTVV.

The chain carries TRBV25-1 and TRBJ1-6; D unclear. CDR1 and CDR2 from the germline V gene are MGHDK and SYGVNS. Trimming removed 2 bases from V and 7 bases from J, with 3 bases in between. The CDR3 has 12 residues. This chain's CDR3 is CASSERNSPLHF. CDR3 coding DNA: TGTGCCAGCAGTGAACGGAATTCACCCCTCCACTTT.

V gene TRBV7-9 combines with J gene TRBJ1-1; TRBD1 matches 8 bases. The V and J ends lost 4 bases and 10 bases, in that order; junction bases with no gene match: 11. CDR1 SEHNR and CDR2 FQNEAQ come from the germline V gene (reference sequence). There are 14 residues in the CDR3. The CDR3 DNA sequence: TGTGCCAGCAGCTCCGTCCCAGGACAGGGAGCAGCTTTCTTT. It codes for CASSSVPGQGAAFF.

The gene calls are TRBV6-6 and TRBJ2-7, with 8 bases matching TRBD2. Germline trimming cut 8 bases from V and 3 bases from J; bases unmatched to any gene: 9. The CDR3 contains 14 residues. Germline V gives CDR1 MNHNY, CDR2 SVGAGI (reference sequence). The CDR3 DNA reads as TGTGCCAGCCTCCCCGGGGGGGGTCGCTACGAGCAGTACTTC. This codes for CASLPGGGRYEQYF.